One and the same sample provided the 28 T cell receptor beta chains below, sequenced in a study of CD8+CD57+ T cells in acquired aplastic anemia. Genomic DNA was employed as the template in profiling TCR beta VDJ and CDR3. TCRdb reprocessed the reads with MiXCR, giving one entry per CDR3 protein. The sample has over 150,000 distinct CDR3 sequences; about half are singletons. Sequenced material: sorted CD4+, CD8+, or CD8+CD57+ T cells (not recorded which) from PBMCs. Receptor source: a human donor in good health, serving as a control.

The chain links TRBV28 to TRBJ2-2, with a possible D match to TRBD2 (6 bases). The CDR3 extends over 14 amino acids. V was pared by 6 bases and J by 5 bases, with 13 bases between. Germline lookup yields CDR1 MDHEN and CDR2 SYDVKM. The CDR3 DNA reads TGTGCCAGCAGGTCCACCCGGGGGACCGGGGAGCTGTTTTTT. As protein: CASRSTRGTGELFF. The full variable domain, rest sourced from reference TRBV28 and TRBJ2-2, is DVKVTQSSRYLVKRTGEKVFLECVQDMDHENMFWYRQDPGLGLRLIYFSYDVKMKEKGDIPEGYSVSREKKERFSLILESASTNQTSMYLCASRSTRGTGELFFGEGSRLTVL.

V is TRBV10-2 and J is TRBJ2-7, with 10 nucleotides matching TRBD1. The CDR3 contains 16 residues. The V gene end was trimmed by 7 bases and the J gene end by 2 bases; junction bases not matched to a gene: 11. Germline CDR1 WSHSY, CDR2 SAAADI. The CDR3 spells CASNAGTGAQTYEQYF. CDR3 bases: TGCGCCAGCAACGCCGGGACAGGGGCCCAAACCTACGAGCAGTACTTC.

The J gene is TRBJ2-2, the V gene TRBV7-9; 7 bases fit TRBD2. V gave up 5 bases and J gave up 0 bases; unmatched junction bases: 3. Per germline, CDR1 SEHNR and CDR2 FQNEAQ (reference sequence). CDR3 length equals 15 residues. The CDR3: CASSPSGTNTGELFF. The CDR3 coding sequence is TGTGCCAGCAGCCCAAGCGGGACGAACACCGGGGAGCTGTTTTTT.

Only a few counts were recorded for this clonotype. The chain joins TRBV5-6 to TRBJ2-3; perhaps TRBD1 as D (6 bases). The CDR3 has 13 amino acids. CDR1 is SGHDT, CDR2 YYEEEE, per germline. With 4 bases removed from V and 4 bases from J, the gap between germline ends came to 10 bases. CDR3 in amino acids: CASSRTDADTQYF. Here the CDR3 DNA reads TGTGCCAGCAGCAGGACAGATGCAGATACGCAGTATTTT.

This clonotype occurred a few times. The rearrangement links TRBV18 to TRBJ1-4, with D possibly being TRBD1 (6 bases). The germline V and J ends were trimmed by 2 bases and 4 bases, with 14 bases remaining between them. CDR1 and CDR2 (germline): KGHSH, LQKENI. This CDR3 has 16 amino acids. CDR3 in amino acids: CASSPSIQGNNEKLFF. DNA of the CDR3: TGTGCCAGCTCACCATCAATTCAGGGGAATAATGAAAAACTGTTTTTT.

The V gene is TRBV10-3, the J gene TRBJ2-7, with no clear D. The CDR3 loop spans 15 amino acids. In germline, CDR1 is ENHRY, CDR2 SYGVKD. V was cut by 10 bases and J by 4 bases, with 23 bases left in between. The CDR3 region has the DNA TGTGCCACCCAGTCTGAGCGCCCTGTAGGGTACGAGCAGTACTTC. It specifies CATQSERPVGYEQYF.

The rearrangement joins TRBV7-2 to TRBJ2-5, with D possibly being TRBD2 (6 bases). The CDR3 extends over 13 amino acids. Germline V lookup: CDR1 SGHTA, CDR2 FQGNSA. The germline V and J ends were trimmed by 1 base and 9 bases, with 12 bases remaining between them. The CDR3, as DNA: TGTGCCAGCAGCTTAGAAGCTAGCGCGGCCCAGTACTTC. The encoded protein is CASSLEASAAQYF.

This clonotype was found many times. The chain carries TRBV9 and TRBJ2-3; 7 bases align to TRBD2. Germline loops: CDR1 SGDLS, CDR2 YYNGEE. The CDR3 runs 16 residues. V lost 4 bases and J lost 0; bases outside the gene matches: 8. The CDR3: CASSLDRLASTDTQYF. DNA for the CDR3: TGTGCCAGCAGCCTCGACAGACTAGCTAGCACAGATACGCAGTATTTT.

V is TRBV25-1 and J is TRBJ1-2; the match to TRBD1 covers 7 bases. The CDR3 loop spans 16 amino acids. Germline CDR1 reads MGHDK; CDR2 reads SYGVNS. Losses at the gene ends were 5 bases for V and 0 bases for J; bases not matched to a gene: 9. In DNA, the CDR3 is TGTGCCAGCAGTAAGGGAAGGGACAGCACTAACTATGGCTACACCTTC. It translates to CASSKGRDSTNYGYTF.

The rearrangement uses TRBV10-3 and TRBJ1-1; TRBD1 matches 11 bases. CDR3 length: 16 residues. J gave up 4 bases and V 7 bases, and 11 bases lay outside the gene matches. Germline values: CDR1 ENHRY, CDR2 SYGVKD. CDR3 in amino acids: CAITEDRGRFSTEAFF. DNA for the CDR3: TGTGCCATCACCGAGGACAGGGGGCGCTTTTCCACTGAAGCTTTCTTT.

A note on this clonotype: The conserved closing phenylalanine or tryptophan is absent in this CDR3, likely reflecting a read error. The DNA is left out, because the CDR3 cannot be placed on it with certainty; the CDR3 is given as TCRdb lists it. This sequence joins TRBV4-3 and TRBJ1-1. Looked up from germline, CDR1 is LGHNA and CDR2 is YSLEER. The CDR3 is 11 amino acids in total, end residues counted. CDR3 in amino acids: CASSQGLGDFY.

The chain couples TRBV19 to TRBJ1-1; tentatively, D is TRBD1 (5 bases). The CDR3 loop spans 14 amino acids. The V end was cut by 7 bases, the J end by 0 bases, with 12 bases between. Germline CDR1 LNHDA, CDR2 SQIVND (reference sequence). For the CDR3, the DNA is TGTGCCAGTAAGAAGGGACTGATGAACACTGAAGCTTTCTTT. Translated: CASKKGLMNTEAFF.

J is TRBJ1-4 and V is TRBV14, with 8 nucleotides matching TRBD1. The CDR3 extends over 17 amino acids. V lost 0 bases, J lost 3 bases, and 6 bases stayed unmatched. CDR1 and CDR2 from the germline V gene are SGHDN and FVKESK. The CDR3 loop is CASSQETGEQSNEKLFF. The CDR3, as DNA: TGTGCCAGCAGCCAAGAGACAGGGGAGCAGTCTAATGAAAAACTGTTTTTT.

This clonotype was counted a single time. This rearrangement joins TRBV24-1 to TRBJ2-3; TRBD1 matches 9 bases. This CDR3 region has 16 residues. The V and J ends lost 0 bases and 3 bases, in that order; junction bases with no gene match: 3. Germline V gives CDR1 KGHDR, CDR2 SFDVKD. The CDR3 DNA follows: TGTGCCACCAGTGATTTGTATGGACAGGGGACAGATACGCAGTATTTT. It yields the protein CATSDLYGQGTDTQYF.

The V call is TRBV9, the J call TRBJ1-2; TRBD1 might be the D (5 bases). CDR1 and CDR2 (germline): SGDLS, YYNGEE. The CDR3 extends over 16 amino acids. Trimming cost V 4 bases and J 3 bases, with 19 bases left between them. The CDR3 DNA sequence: TGTGCCAGCAGCTCCAGGGTAGGGGCGGATCACTATGGCTACACCTTC. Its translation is CASSSRVGADHYGYTF.

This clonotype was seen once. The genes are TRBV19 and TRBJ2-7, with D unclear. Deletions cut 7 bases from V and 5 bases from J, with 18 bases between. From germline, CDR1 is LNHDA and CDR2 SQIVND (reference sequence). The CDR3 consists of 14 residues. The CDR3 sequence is CASKDVWSAHEQYF. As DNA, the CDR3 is TGTGCCAGTAAAGACGTTTGGTCCGCCCACGAGCAGTACTTC.

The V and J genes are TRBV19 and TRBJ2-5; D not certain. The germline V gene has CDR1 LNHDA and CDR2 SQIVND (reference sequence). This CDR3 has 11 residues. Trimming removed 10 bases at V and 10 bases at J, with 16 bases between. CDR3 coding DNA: TGTGCCATCAGTGAGTCTTCGTTCCAGTACTTC. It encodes CAISESSFQYF. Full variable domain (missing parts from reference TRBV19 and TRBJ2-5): DGGITQSPKYLFRKEGQNVTLSCEQNLNHDAMYWYRQDPGQGLRLIYYSQIVNDFQKGDIAEGYSVSREKKESFPLTVTSAQKNPTAFYLCAISESSFQYFGPGTRLLVL.

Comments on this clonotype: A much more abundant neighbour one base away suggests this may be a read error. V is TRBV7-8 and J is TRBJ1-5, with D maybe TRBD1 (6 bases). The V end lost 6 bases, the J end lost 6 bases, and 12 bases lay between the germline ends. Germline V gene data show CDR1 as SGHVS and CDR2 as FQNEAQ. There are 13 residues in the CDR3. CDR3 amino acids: CASRWGRGQPQHF. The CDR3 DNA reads TGTGCCAGCAGATGGGGGCGGGGTCAGCCCCAGCATTTT.

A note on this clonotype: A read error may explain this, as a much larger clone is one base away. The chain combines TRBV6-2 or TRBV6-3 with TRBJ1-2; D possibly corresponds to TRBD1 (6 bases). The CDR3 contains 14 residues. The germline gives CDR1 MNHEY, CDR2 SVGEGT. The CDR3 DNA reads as TGTGCCAGCAGTTACAGCAGGGGAATCTATGGCGACACCTTC. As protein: CASSYSRGIYGDTF.

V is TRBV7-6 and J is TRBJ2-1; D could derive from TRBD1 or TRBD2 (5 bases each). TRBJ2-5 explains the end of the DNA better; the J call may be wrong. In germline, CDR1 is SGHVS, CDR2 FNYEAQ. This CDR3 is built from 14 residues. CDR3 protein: CASYLRDRQETQYF. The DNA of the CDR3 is TGTGCCAGCTATCTCAGGGACCGGCAAGAGACCCAGTACTTC.

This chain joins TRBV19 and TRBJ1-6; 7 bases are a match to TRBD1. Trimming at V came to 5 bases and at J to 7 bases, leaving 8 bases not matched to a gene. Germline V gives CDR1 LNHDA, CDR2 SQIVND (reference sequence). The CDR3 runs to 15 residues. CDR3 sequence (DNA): TGTGCCAGTAGTGCCGGGACACAGGGGAATTCACCCCTCCACTTT. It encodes CASSAGTQGNSPLHF.

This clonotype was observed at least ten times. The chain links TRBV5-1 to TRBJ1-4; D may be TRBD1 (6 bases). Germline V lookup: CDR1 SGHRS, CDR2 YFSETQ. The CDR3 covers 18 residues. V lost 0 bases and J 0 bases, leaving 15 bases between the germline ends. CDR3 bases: TGCGCCAGCAGCTTGGTAGGACAGAATCTTGCAACTAATGAAAAACTGTTTTTT. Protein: CASSLVGQNLATNEKLFF.

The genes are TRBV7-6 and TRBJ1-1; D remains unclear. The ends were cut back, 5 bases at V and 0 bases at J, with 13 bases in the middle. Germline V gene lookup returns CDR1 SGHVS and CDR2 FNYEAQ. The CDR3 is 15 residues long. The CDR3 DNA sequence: TGTGCCAGCAGCCCACTTCCTTTTCTGAACACTGAAGCTTTCTTT. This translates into CASSPLPFLNTEAFF.

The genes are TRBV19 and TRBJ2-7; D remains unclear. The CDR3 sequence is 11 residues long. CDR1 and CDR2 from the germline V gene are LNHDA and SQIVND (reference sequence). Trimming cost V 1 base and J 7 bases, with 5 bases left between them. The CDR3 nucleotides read TGTGCCAGTAGTATAGGTGGGGAGCAGTACTTC. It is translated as CASSIGGEQYF.

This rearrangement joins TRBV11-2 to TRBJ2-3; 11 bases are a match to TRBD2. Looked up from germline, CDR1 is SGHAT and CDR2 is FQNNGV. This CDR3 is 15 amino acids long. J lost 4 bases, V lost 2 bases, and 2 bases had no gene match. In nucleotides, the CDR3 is TGTGCCAGCAGCTTACTAGCGGGGGGATCAGATACGCAGTATTTT. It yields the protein CASSLLAGGSDTQYF.

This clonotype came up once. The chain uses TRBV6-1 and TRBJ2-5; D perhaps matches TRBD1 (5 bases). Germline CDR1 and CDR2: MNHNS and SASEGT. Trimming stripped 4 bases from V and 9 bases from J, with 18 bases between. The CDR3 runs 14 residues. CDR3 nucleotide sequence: TGTGCCAGCAGTGGGTCGGACACCTATCAGCCCCAGTACTTC. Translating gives CASSGSDTYQPQYF.

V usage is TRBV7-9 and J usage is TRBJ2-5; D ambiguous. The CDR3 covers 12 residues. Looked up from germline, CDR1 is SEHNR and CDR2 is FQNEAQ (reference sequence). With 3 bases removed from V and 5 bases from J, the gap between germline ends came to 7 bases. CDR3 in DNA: TGTGCCAGCAGCTTTTTGAGCGAGACCCAGTACTTC. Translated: CASSFLSETQYF.

Written as DNA, the CDR3 is TGTGCCACCAGCGCTACAGGGTGGAGTCCCCTCCACTTT. Protein sequence: CATSATGWSPLHF. V gene TRBV24-1 combines with J gene TRBJ1-6; perhaps TRBD1 as D (6 bases). V lost 7 bases, J lost 13 bases, and 16 bases lay in between. Germline V gene sequence: CDR1 KGHDR, CDR2 SFDVKD. The CDR3 consists of 13 residues.